This entry is about one T cell receptor beta chain. At the DNA level, this CDR3 is encoded by other sequences in the same sample as well. These data belong to a study of shared clonotypes between healthy human individuals. Turning to the study itself: Three plates were used per donor for CD4 naive, three for CD4 memory, two for CD8 naive and one for CD8 memory.

Deep was the level at which the assay was run. In the sorted-subset replicate PCRs, 200 ng DNA, around 32,000 T cell genomes, was used. Profiled with immunoSEQ multiplex PCR; TCRdb holds only in-frame clones, not every one. The sample shows approximately 2.1 million clones, over 85% of them seen only once. This clonotype was obtained from a man in his late teens or twenties in good health. Some clones in this sample may be carry-over from other donors' samples. The sequencing input was naive CD4+ T cells from PBMCs. Subset reported: CD45RA+ positively selected.

CDR3 DNA: TGTGCCAGCAGCCTCAGAATGAACACTGAAGCTTTCTTT. Translating gives CASSLRMNTEAFF. The chain couples TRBV7-3 to TRBJ1-1; no clear D. The germline V gene has CDR1 SGHTA and CDR2 FQGTGA. This CDR3 has 13 amino acids. Deletions cut 5 bases from V and 0 bases from J, with 7 bases between.